This T cell receptor (beta chain) was identified during a study of neoadjuvant anti-PD-1 for oral cavity cancer. The V gene's germline CDR1 is SGHNT and CDR2 YENEEA. V was clipped by 6 bases and J by 7 bases, with 21 bases between them. The CDR3 is made up of 15 amino acids. Profiled with immunoSEQ multiplex PCR; TCRdb holds only in-frame clones, not every one. In the table there are about 15,000 clones, around 75% of which are singletons. Whole-study results and caveats: Only a few patients per response group were TCR-analyzed; validation needed.

A word on this clone: The antigen remains unidentified.

The TCR sequence derives from a person between 40 and 79 years old with oral cavity squamous cell carcinoma. Source: PBMCs, taken before nivolumab (anti-PD-1) treatment. The chain carries TRBV11-3 and TRBJ1-2; a possible D gene is TRBD1 (6 bases). CDR3 DNA sequence: TGTGCCAGCAGAAAACAGGGCGGGGGTAGGGGTGGCTACACCTTC. Translating it yields CASRKQGGGRGGYTF.